Detailed here is one TCR beta chain. The antigen remains unidentified. The data were obtained in a study of shared clonotypes between healthy human individuals. Deep level was the assay's run setting. Only in-frame clones appear in the TCRdb table, and some are missing; sequencing was by immunoSEQ multiplex PCR. The sample records around 430,000 clones, more than 75% being singletons. Study conclusions and caveats: Clonotype sharing among donors likely depends on sequencing depth.

The CDR3 sequence is 15 residues long. The V gene's germline CDR1 is MNHEY and CDR2 SVGAGI. The V segment lost 3 bases and the J segment 8 bases; nucleotides outside the gene matches: 8. The sample comprised PBMCs. The sequence came from a woman in her 40s in good health. Some clones in this sample may be carry-over from other donors' samples. The chain joins TRBV6-5 to TRBJ2-1; 9 bases agree with TRBD2. Written as DNA, the CDR3 is TGTGCCAGCAGTTATCGGCGGGAGGGCCGGGATGAGCAGTTCTTC. It specifies CASSYRREGRDEQFF.